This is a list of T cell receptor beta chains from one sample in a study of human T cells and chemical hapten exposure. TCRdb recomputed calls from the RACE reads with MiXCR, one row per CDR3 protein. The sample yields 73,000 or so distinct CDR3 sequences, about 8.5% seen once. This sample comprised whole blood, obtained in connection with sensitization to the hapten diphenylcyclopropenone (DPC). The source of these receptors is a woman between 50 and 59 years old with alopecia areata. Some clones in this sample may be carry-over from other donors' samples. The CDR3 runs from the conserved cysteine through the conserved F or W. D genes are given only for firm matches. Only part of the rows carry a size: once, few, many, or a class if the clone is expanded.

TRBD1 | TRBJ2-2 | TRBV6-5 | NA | TGTGCCAGCAGTTACTCAGAGGGGGCAAGCGGGGAGCTGTTTTTT | CASSYSEGASGELFF
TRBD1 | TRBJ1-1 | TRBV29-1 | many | TGCAGCGGCTTACAGGGGTTCACTGAAGCTTTCTTT | CSGLQGFTEAFF
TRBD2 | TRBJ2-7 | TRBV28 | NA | TGTGCCAGCAGTTCGGGGACTAGCTCCTACGAGCAGTACTTC | CASSSGTSSYEQYF
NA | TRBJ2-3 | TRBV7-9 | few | TGTGCCAGCAGCTCTCGATCTAGACGAGTCCCAGATACGCAGTATTTT | CASSSRSRRVPDTQYF
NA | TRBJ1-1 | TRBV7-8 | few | TGTGCCAGCAGCACGCAGCCCGGTGGCACTGAAGCTTTCTTT | CASSTQPGGTEAFF
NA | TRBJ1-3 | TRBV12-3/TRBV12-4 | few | TGTGCCAGCAGTTTGGACCGGGTGACGATCTCTGGAAACACCATATATTTT | CASSLDRVTISGNTIYF
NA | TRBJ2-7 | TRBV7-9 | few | TGTGCCAGCAGTGCCGTCCCACTCGAGCAGTACTTC | CASSAVPLEQYF
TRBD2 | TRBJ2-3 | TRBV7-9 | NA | TGTGCCAGCAGCTTCGAACTAGCGGGAGACAGAGATACGCAGTATTTT | CASSFELAGDRDTQYF
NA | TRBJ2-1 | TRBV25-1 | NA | TGTGCCAGCAGTGAATATGGTAGCTCCTACAATGAGCAGTTCTTC | CASSEYGSSYNEQFF
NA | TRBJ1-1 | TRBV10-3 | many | TGTGCCATCAGTGAGGGGGGGTCGGGTGAAGCTTTCTTT | CAISEGGSGEAFF
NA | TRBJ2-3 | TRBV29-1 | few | TGCAGCGCTACCCCGACAGGCACAGATACGCAGTATTTT | CSATPTGTDTQYF
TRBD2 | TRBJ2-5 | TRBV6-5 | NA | TGTGCCAGCAGTCTCCTGACTAGCGGACAAGAGACCCAGTACTTC | CASSLLTSGQETQYF
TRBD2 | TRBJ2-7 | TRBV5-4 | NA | TGTGCCAGCAGCGGGGGGACTAGCGGGAGGCCCCGTGAGTACTTC | CASSGGTSGRPREYF
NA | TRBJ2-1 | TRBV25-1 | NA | TGTGCCAGCAGTGTATACCCTAACAATGAGCAGTTCTTC | CASSVYPNNEQFF
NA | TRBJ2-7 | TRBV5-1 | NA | TGCGCCAGCAGCTTGGGGGCCGCCTACGAGCAGTACTTC | CASSLGAAYEQYF
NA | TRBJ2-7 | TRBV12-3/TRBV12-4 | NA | TGTGCCAGCATGGTAGCCCCATACGAGCAGTACTTC | CASMVAPYEQYF
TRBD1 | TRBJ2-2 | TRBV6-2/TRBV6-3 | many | TGTGCCAGCAGTTTCACCAGCAGGGGGCCTACCGGGGAGCTGTTTTTT | CASSFTSRGPTGELFF
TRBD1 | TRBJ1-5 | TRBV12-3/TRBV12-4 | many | TGTGCCAGCAGCCTTCGACAGGGGGATCAGCCCCAGCATTTT | CASSLRQGDQPQHF
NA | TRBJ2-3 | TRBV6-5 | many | TGTGCCAGCAGTTACCGGGGGCCTAGCACAGATACGCAGTATTTT | CASSYRGPSTDTQYF
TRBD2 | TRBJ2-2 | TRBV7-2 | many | TGTGCCAGCAGCCGCGGGGGGAACACCGGGGAGCTGTTTTTT | CASSRGGNTGELFF
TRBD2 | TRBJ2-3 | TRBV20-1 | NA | TGCAGTGCTAGGGATCAACTAGCGGGGGCTTCCCTCCTAACAGATACGCAGTATTTT | CSARDQLAGASLLTDTQYF
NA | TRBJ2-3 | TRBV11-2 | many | TGTGCCAGCACCCGAAGCACAGATACGCAGTATTTT | CASTRSTDTQYF
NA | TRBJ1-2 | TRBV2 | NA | TGTGCCAGCATTCGGATAGGGGGCTACACCTTC | CASIRIGGYTF
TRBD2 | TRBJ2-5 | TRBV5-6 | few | TGTGCCAGCAGCTTCGGGACTAGCGTCGGAGTGGCCCAGTACTTC | CASSFGTSVGVAQYF
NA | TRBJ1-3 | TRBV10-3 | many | TGTGCCATCAGTGAGAAGGGCTCTGGAAACACCATATATTTT | CAISEKGSGNTIYF
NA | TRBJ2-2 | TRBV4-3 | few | TGCGCCAGCAGCCAAGCCCAAGGGGGCGGGGAGCTGTTTTTT | CASSQAQGGGELFF
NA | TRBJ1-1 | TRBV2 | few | TGTGCCACTAACAGGGAGCAGAACACTGAAGCTTTCTTT | CATNREQNTEAFF
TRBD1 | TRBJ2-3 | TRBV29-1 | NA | TGCAGCGGAAAAAACAGGGGGCGTGAGGCAGATACGCAGTATTTT | CSGKNRGREADTQYF
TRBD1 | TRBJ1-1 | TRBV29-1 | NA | TGCAGCGTTCTTGTACAGGGGAGAAATCCTGAAGCTTTCTTT | CSVLVQGRNPEAFF
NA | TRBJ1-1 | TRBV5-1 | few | TGCGCCAGCAGCTTGGCTCCAGGGTCTGAAGCTTTCTTT | CASSLAPGSEAFF
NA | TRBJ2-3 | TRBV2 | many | TGTGCCACAGAACCTTGGCGGAAGACCTCCGGCACAGATACGCAGTATTTT | CATEPWRKTSGTDTQYF
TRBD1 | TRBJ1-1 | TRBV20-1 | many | TGCAGTGCTAGGGGTGGACAGGGGAACACTGAAGCTTTCTTT | CSARGGQGNTEAFF
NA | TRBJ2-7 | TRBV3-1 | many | TGTGCCAGCAGCCCCGACTACGAGCAGTACTTC | CASSPDYEQYF
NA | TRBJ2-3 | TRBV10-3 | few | TGTGCCATCAGTGAAGGGCAACGCACAGATACGCAGTATTTT | CAISEGQRTDTQYF
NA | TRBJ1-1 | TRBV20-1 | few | TGCAGTGCTAGATGGGGCACTGAAGCTTTCTTT | CSARWGTEAFF
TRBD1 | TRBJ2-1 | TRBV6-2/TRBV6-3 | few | TGTGCCAGCAGTTCCAGGGGGTCCAGCTCCTACAATGAGCAGTTCTTC | CASSSRGSSSYNEQFF
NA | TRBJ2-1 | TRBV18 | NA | TGTGCCAGCTCACCAGGGGGGAGAGGATACAATGAGCAGTTCTTC | CASSPGGRGYNEQFF
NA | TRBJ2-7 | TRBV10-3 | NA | TGTGCCATCAGTGGAGATACCTACGAGCAGTACTTC | CAISGDTYEQYF
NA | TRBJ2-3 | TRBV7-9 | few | TGTGCCAGCAGCTTAGGGGGACTGCGTGGCACAGATACGCAGTATTTT | CASSLGGLRGTDTQYF
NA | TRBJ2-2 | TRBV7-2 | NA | TGTGCCAGCAGCTTACCTGGGGGTAGCACCGGGGAGCTGTTTTTT | CASSLPGGSTGELFF
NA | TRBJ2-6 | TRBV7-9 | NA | TGTGCCAGCAGCACACCGGGACAAGGGTCTATTCCTGGGGCCAACGTCCTGACTTTC | CASSTPGQGSIPGANVLTF
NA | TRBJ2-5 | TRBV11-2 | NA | TGTGCCAGCAGCTTAGGGGGAGGGGGGTCGGGAGAGACCCAGTACTTC | CASSLGGGGSGETQYF
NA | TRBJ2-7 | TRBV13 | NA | TGTGCCAGCAGCTCGAAGGGAGTAAATGCCTACGAGCAGTACTTC | CASSSKGVNAYEQYF
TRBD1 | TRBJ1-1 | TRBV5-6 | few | TGTGCCAGCAGCTCGGGACAGGGGAACACTGAAGCTTTCTTT | CASSSGQGNTEAFF
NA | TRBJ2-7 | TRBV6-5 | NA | TGTGCCAGCAGTTACTCGATTAGGGAATTTCTGTACTTC | CASSYSIREFLYF
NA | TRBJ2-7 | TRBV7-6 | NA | TGTGCCAGCAGCCCGGACGGGGGTGGGGCCGCCGAGCAGTACTTC | CASSPDGGGAAEQYF
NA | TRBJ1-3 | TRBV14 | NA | TGTGCCAGCAGCCCAGGGGTCACCATATATTTT | CASSPGVTIYF
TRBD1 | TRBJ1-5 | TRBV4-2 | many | TGTGCCAGCAGCCCTTTCCGGGACAGGGGGCAGCCCCAGCATTTT | CASSPFRDRGQPQHF
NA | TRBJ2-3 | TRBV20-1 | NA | TGCAGTGCTCCGGGGGCTAGCACAGATACGCAGTATTTT | CSAPGASTDTQYF
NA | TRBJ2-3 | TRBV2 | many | TGTGCCAGCAGAGCGGAAAGCACAGATACGCAGTATTTT | CASRAESTDTQYF